Detailed here is one TCR beta chain. The data stem from a study of shared clonotypes between healthy human individuals. The CDR3 is made up of 13 amino acids. V shed 6 bases and J 6 bases; nucleotides not matched to a gene: 9. Germline V gene sequence: CDR1 SQVTM, CDR2 ANQGSEA. The data were produced by immunoSEQ multiplex PCR, yet TCRdb's version contains in-frame clones alone and is incomplete. This table holds roughly 2.2 million clones, approximately 93% found once. Specimen: naive CD4+ T cells from PBMCs. Documented subset: CD45RA+ positively selected. This chain joins TRBV29-1 and TRBJ2-7; TRBD1 agrees at 9 bases. This clonotype was sampled from a man aged 18-30 years in good health. Some clones in this sample may be carry-over from other donors' samples. This chain's CDR3 is CSVHGQGLGEQYF. The CDR3 DNA sequence: TGCAGCGTCCATGGACAGGGGTTAGGCGAGCAGTACTTC.